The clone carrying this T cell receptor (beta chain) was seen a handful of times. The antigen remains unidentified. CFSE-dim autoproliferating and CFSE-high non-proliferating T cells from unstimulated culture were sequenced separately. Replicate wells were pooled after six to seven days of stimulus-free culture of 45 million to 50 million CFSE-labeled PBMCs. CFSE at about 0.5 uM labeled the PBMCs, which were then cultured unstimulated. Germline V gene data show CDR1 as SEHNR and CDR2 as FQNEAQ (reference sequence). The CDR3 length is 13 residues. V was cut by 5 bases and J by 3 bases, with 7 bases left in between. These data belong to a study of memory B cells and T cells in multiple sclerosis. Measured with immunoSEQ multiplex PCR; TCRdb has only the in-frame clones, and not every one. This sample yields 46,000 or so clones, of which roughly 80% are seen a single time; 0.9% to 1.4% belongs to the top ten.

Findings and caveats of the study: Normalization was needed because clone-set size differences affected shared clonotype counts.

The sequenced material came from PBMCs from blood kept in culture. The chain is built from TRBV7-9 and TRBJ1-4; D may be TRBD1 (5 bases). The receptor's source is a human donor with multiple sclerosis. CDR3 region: CASSGTSNEKLFF. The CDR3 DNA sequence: TGTGCCAGCAGCGGGACTTCTAATGAAAAACTGTTTTTT.